The clone carrying this T cell receptor (beta chain) was counted only a few times. What it binds is unknown. This entry belongs to a study of CD8 T cells in ankylosing spondylitis. Researchers built TCR beta libraries using quantitative 5'-RACE with molecular barcodes. TCRdb analysed the 5' RACE reads with MiXCR anew, one entry per CDR3 protein. The sample lists 750,000 to 850,000 distinct CDR3 sequences; roughly 12% were seen once. Findings and caveats of the study: A CD8+ phenotype characterized the disease-linked clones, which were relatively rare in peripheral blood. A motif in TCR beta, a set of several highly homologous variants, appeared characteristic of ankylosing spondylitis blood. It was reported that disease-linked clones were significantly enriched in matched ankylosing spondylitis synovial fluid. Prior literature has documented some motif variants in synovial fluid and blood from reactive arthritis.

This receptor was taken from a male donor with ankylosing spondylitis. The sequencing input was blood, either unsorted or a sorted T cell fraction (not recorded which).

The CDR3 here is CSARPRTGPHEQYF. CDR3 DNA sequence: TGCAGTGCTAGACCGAGGACAGGGCCCCACGAGCAGTACTTC. The chain links TRBV20-1 to TRBJ2-7, with TRBD1 identical over 8 bases. The CDR3 runs to 14 residues. Unmatched junction bases numbered 8, after V lost 2 bases and J lost 5 bases. Germline assignment: CDR1 DFQATT and CDR2 SNEGSKA (reference sequence).